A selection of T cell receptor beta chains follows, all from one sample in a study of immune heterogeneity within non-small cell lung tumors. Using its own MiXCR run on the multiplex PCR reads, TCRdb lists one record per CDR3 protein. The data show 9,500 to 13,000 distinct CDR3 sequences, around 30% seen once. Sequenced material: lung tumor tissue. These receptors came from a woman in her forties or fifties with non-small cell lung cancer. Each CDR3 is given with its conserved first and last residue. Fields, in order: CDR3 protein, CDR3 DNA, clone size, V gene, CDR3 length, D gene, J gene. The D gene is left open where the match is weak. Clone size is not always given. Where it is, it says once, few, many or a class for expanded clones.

CSVGTGPTNNIYF,TGCAGCGTTGGAACCGGGCCCACGAACAACATATATTTT,NA,TRBV29-1,13,NA,TRBJ1-3
CASSRGGKQGNSSPLHF,TGTGCCAGCAGCCGAGGGGGAAAGCAGGGAAATAGCTCACCCCTCCACTTT,many,TRBV11-3,17,NA,TRBJ1-6
CASSLVIGATNEKLFF,TGCGCCAGCAGCTTGGTTATAGGGGCAACTAATGAAAAACTGTTTTTT,few,TRBV5-1,16,NA,TRBJ1-4
CASSERTDEKLFF,TGTGCCAGCAGCGAGAGGACAGACGAAAAACTGTTTTTT,NA,TRBV9,13,NA,TRBJ1-4
CASKTKTYEQYF,TGTGCCAGCAAAACCAAGACCTACGAGCAGTACTTC,NA,TRBV6-1,12,NA,TRBJ2-7
CASSRDSYQETQYF,TGTGCCAGTAGTAGGGACAGCTACCAAGAGACCCAGTACTTC,few,TRBV19,14,TRBD1,TRBJ2-5
CSARTGGRGEAFF,TGCAGTGCCCGCACAGGGGGCAGAGGTGAAGCTTTCTTT,medium-sized,TRBV20-1,13,TRBD1,TRBJ1-1
CSAPQVGGLTDTQYF,TGCAGTGCCCCCCAGGTGGGGGGACTCACAGATACGCAGTATTTT,NA,TRBV20-1,15,NA,TRBJ2-3
CASSYTTADEQYF,TGTGCCAGCAGTTACACGACCGCAGATGAGCAGTACTTC,NA,TRBV6-6,13,NA,TRBJ2-7
CASSLNLGGSGEAFF,TGTGCCAGCAGCTTAAATTTGGGGGGTTCGGGGGAAGCTTTCTTT,many,TRBV11-2,15,NA,TRBJ1-1
CASIPRGGATNEKLFF,TGTGCCAGCATCCCTAGGGGGGGCGCGACTAATGAAAAACTGTTTTTT,NA,TRBV28,16,NA,TRBJ1-4
CASSLVGQGRADTQYF,TGTGCCAGCAGCTTGGTAGGACAGGGGAGGGCTGATACGCAGTATTTT,NA,TRBV5-4,16,TRBD1,TRBJ2-3
CASSIRQLNTEAFF,TGTGCCAGTAGTATCCGGCAATTGAACACTGAAGCTTTCTTT,NA,TRBV19,14,NA,TRBJ1-1
CASSDTGGPRGGYTF,TGTGCCAGCAGTGATACAGGGGGCCCCAGGGGAGGCTACACCTTC,few,TRBV6-1,15,TRBD1,TRBJ1-2
CASSPSWGNTEAFF,TGTGCCAGCTCACCCTCATGGGGGAACACTGAAGCTTTCTTT,NA,TRBV18,14,NA,TRBJ1-1
CASSYGQPYGYTF,TGTGCCAGCAGTTACGGACAGCCCTATGGCTACACCTTC,once,TRBV6-2/TRBV6-3,13,NA,TRBJ1-2
CASSTGRLSGANVLTF,TGTGCCAGCAGTACAGGGCGGTTGTCTGGGGCCAACGTCCTGACTTTC,NA,TRBV27,16,NA,TRBJ2-6
CASRKGGRAWEQFF,TGTGCCAGCAGAAAAGGGGGGAGGGCGTGGGAGCAGTTCTTC,many,TRBV12-3/TRBV12-4,14,NA,TRBJ2-1
CATSVTASYNEQFF,TGTGCCACCTCTGTGACAGCCTCCTACAATGAGCAGTTCTTC,many,TRBV24-1,14,NA,TRBJ2-1
CASSGTAGTDTQYF,TGTGCCAGCAGTGGAACGGCGGGGACAGATACGCAGTATTTT,many,TRBV2,14,NA,TRBJ2-3
CASSSLFGVYEQFF,TGTGCCAGCAGTTCTCTCTTCGGGGTCTATGAGCAGTTCTTC,medium-sized,TRBV28,14,NA,TRBJ2-1
CASSPPYGGANVLTF,TGTGCCAGCTCACCTCCCTATGGTGGGGCCAACGTCCTGACTTTC,few,TRBV18,15,NA,TRBJ2-6
CASSSWAKDTEAFF,TGTGCCAGCAGCTCATGGGCCAAGGACACTGAAGCTTTCTTT,NA,TRBV5-4,14,NA,TRBJ1-1
CASSNPNVAEQFF,TGCGCCAGCAGCAACCCCAACGTAGCTGAGCAGTTCTTC,many,TRBV10-2,13,NA,TRBJ2-1
CASSLDREQFF,TGCGCCAGCAGCTTGGACAGGGAGCAGTTCTTC,many,TRBV5-1,11,NA,TRBJ2-1
CASSPTRTVGETQYF,TGTGCCAGCAGCCCCACCAGGACAGTCGGAGAGACCCAGTACTTC,medium-sized,TRBV3-1,15,NA,TRBJ2-5
CASTPGQYQPQHF,TGTGCCAGCACCCCGGGGCAGTATCAGCCCCAGCATTTT,NA,TRBV28,13,NA,TRBJ1-5
CASSYSGTTRSYEQYF,TGTGCCAGCAGTTACTCGGGGACAACCCGCTCCTACGAGCAGTACTTC,NA,TRBV6-5,16,NA,TRBJ2-7
CASSLGGKRADTQYF,TGTGCCAGCAGCTTAGGAGGGAAGAGGGCAGATACGCAGTATTTT,many,TRBV11-3,15,NA,TRBJ2-3
CSAEGRIFGTDTQYF,TGCAGTGCGGAGGGGAGAATATTCGGGACAGATACGCAGTATTTT,many,TRBV20-1,15,NA,TRBJ2-3
CASSGGCGGELFF,TGTGCCAGCAGCGGCGGATGCGGCGGGGAGCTGTTTTTT,NA,TRBV11-3,13,NA,TRBJ2-2
CASSEGGEQFF,TGCGCCAGCAGTGAGGGCGGAGAGCAGTTCTTC,few,TRBV10-1,11,NA,TRBJ2-1
CASSILAGTAYGYTF,TGTGCCAGTAGTATACTTGCGGGGACAGCCTATGGCTACACCTTC,NA,TRBV19,15,TRBD1,TRBJ1-2
CSALGTANTGELFF,TGCAGTGCCCTAGGGACGGCGAACACCGGGGAGCTGTTTTTT,many,TRBV20-1,14,NA,TRBJ2-2
CASSDPKGSAVHTEAFF,TGTGCCAGCAGTGACCCAAAGGGTTCCGCCGTCCACACTGAAGCTTTCTTT,NA,TRBV25-1,17,NA,TRBJ1-1
CASSLGYTAGQTIYGYTF,TGTGCCAGCAGCTTGGGCTACACTGCTGGACAGACTATCTATGGCTACACCTTC,NA,TRBV5-6,18,NA,TRBJ1-2
CASSPQGATEAFF,TGTGCCAGCTCACCGCAGGGGGCCACTGAAGCTTTCTTT,NA,TRBV18,13,TRBD1,TRBJ1-1